A few counts support the clone carrying this TCR beta chain. Its antigen is not identified. This entry is derived from a study of beta chain features in type 1 diabetes. The wider study: Patients shared similar age, gender and cell yields with healthy donors.

Central memory, naive, regulatory and stem cell-like memory CD4+ cells were sorted by CD45RO/CCR7/CD25/CD127/CD95/CD27. The sequenced template was cDNA made from the entire isolated RNA. Clones were read by immunoSEQ multiplex PCR, and TCRdb kept only the in-frame ones, dropping some. The table lists 300,000 to 400,000 clones, more than 9.5% of them singletons. Study-wide results and limits: Patients' naive, central memory and Treg TCRB repertoires seemed closer to one another than those of healthy donors. No resolution was reached here on whether HLA type influences TCRB rearrangement.

V was clipped by 6 bases and J by 4 bases; unmatched bases: 7. The CDR3 is made up of 15 amino acids. Germline lookup yields CDR1 MDHEN and CDR2 SYDVKM. Sample: naive CD4+ T cells from blood. This TCR was sampled from a young woman in good health. This rearrangement joins TRBV28 to TRBJ2-3; 10 bases line up with TRBD1. CDR3 protein: CASRQPGQGPDTQYF. The CDR3 DNA is TGTGCCAGCAGACAACCGGGACAGGGGCCAGATACGCAGTATTTT.